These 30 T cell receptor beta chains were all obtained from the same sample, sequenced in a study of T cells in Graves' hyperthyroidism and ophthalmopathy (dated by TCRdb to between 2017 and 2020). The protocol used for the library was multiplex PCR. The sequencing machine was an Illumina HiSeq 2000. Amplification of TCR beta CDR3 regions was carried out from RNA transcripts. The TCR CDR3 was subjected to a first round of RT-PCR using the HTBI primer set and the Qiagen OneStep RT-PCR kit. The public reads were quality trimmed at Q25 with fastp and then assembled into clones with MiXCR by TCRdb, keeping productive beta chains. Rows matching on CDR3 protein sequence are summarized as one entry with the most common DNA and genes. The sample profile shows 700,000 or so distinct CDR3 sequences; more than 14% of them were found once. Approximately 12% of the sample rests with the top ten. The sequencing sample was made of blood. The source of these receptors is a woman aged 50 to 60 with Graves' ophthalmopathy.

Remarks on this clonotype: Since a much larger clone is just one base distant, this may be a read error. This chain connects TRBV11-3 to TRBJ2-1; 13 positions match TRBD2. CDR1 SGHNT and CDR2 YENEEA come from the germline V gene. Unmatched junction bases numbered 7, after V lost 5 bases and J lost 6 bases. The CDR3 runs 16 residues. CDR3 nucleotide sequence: TGTGCCAGCAGCCACAGACTAGCGGGAGGCCCCAATGAGCAGTTCTTC. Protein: CASSHRLAGGPNEQFF. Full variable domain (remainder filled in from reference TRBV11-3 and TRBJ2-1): EAGVVQSPRYKIIEKKQPVAFWCNPISGHNTLYWYLQNLGQGPELLIRYENEEAVDDSQLPKDRFSAERLKGVDSTLKIQPAELGDSAVYLCASSHRLAGGPNEQFFGPGTRLTVL.

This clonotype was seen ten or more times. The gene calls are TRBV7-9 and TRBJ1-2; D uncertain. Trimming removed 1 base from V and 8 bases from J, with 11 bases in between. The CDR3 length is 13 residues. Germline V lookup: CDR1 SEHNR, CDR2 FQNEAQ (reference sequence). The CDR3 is CASSLVPVSGYTF. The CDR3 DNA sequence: TGTGCCAGCAGCTTAGTTCCAGTATCCGGCTACACCTTC.

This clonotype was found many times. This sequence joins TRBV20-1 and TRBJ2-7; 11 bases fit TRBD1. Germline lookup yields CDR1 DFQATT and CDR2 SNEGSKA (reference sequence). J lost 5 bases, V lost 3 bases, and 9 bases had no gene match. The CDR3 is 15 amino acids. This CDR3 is CSARTGTGGLDEQYF. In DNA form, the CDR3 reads TGCAGTGCTAGGACCGGGACAGGGGGGTTAGACGAGCAGTACTTC.

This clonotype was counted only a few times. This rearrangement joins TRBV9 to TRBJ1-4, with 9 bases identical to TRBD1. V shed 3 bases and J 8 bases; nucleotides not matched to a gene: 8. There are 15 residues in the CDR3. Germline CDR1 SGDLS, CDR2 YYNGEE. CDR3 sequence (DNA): TGTGCCAGCAGCGCCTCCGGGACAGGGCGAGAAAAACTGTTTTTT. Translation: CASSASGTGREKLFF.

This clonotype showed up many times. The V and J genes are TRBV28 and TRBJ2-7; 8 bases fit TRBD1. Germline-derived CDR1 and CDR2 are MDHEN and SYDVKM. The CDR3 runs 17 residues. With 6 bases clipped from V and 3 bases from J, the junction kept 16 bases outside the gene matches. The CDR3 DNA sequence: TGTGCCAGCAGACTAATTCCACATCGGACAGGGATCTACGAGCAGTACTTC. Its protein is CASRLIPHRTGIYEQYF.

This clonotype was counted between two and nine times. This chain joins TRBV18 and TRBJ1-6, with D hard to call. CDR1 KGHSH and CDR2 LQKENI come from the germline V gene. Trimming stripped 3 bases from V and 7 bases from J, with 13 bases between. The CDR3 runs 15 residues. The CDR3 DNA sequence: TGTGCCAGCTCACCTAGAGATTTCATGAATTCACCCCTCCACTTT. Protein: CASSPRDFMNSPLHF.

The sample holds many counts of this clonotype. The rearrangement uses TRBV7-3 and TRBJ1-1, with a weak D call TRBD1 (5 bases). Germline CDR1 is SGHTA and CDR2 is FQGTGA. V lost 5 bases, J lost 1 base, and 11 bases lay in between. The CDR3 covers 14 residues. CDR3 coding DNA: TGTGCCAGCAGCCCCGGACACGCGAACACTGAAGCTTTCTTT. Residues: CASSPGHANTEAFF.

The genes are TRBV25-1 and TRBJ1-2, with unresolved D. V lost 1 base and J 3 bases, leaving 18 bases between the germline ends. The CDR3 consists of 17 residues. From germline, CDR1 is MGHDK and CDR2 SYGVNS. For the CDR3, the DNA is TGTGCCAGCAGTGAATCTATCGCGACACCTGGGGACTATGGCTACACCTTC. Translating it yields CASSESIATPGDYGYTF.

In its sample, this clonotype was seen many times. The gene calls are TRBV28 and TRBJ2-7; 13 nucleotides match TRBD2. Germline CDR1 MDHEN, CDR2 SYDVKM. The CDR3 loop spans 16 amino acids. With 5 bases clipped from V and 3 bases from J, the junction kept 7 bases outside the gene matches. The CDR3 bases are TGTGCCAGCAGTCTCACGGGACTAGCGGGGAACTACGAGCAGTACTTC. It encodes CASSLTGLAGNYEQYF.

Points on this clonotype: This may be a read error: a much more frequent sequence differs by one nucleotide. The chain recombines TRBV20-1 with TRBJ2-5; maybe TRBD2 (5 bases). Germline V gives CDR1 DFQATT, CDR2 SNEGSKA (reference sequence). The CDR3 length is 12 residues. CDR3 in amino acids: CSARPNGESQYF. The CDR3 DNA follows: TGCAGTGCCAGGCCTAACGGGGAGAGCCAGTACTTC.

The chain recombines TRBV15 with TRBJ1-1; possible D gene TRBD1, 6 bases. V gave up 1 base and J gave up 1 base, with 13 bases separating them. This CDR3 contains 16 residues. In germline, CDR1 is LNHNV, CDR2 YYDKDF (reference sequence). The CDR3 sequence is CATSRGPPGANTEAFF. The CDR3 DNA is TGTGCCACCAGCAGAGGCCCCCCAGGGGCGAACACTGAAGCTTTCTTT.

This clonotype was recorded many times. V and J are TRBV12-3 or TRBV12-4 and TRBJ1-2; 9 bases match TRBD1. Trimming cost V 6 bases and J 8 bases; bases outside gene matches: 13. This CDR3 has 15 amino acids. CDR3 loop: CASSSRGQGFEGYTF. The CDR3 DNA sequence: TGTGCCAGCAGCAGTCGGGGACAGGGCTTCGAGGGCTACACCTTC.

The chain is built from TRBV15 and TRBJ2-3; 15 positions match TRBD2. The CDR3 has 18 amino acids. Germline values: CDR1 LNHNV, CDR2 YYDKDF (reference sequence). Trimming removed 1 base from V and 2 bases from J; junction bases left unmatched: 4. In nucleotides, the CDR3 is TGTGCCACCAGCAGAGGGTGGACTAGCGGGAGGGCCACAGATACGCAGTATTTT. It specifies CATSRGWTSGRATDTQYF.

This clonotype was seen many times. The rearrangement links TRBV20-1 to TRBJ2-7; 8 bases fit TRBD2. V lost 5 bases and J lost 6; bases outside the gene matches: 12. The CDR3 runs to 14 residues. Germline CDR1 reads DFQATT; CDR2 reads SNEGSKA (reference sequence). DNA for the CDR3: TGCAGTGCTTATTTTGTCGGGAGGGTTGGCGAGCAGTACTTC. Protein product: CSAYFVGRVGEQYF.

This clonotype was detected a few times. This chain's CDR3 is CSANSGSQTQYF. CDR3 coding DNA: TGCAGTGCTAATAGCGGGAGTCAGACCCAGTACTTC. This chain uses TRBV20-1 with TRBJ2-5, with 9 bases that match TRBD2. The J segment lost 6 bases and the V segment lost 4 bases, leaving 3 bases of the junction unmatched. CDR3 length: 12 amino acids. Germline assignment: CDR1 DFQATT and CDR2 SNEGSKA (reference sequence).

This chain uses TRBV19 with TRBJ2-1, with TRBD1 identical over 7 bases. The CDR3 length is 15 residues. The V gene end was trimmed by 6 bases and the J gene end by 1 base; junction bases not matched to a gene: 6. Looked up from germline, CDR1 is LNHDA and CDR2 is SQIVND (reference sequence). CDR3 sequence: CASSRGYGSYNEQFF. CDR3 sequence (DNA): TGTGCCAGTAGCAGGGGGTATGGGTCCTACAATGAGCAGTTCTTC.

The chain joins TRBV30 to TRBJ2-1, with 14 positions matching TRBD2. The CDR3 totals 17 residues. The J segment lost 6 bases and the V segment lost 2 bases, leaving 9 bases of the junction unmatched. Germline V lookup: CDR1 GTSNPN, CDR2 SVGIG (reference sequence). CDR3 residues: CAWSYSRTSGGSNEQFF. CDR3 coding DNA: TGTGCCTGGAGTTACTCCAGGACTAGCGGGGGGAGCAATGAGCAGTTCTTC.

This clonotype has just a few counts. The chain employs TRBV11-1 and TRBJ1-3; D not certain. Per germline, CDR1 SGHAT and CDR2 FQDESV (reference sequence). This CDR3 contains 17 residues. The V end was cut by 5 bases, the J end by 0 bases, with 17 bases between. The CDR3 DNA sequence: TGTGCCAGCAGCCCGGGCGGTGTCGGATTCTCTGGAAACACCATATATTTT. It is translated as CASSPGGVGFSGNTIYF.

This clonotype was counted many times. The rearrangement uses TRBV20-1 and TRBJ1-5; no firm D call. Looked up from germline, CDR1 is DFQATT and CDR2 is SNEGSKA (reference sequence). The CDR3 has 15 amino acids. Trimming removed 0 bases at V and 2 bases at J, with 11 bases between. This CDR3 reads CSARDPRTGNQPQHF. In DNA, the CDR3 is TGCAGTGCTAGAGACCCCAGGACGGGCAATCAGCCCCAGCATTTT.

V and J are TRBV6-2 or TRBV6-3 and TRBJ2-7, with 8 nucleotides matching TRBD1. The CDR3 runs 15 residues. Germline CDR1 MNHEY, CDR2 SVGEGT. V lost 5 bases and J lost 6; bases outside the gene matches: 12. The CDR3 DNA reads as TGTGCCAGCAGTCCACAGGACAGGGAGATCGGCGAGCAGTACTTC. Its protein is CASSPQDREIGEQYF.

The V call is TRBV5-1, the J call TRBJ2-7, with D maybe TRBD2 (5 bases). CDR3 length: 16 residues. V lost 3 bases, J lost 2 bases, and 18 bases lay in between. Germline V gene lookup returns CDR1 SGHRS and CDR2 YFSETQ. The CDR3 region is CASSSAGIAYTYEQYF. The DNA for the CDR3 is TGCGCCAGCAGCTCGGCCGGGATAGCTTACACCTACGAGCAGTACTTC.

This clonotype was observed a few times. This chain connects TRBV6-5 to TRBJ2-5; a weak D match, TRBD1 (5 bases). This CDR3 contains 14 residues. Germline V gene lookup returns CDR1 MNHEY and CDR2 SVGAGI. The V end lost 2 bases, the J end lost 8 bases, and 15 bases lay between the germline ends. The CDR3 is CASSYGVGLETQYF. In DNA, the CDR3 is TGTGCCAGCAGTTACGGGGTGGGGCTGGAAACCCAGTACTTC.

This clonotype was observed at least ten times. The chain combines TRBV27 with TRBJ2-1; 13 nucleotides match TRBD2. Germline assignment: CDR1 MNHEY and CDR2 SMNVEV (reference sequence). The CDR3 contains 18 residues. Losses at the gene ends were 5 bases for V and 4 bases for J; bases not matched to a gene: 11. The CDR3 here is CASSKGLAGVTTYNEQFF. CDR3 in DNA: TGTGCCAGCAGTAAAGGACTAGCGGGGGTCACTACATACAATGAGCAGTTCTTC.

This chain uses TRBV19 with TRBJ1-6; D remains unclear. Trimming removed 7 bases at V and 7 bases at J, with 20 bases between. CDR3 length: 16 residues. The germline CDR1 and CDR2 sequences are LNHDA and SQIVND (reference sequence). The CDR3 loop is CASTAEDGLINSPLHF. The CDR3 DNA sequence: TGTGCCAGTACTGCTGAGGACGGATTAATCAATTCACCCCTCCACTTT. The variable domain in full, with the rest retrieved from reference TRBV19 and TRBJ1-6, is DGGITQSPKYLFRKEGQNVTLSCEQNLNHDAMYWYRQDPGQGLRLIYYSQIVNDFQKGDIAEGYSVSREKKESFPLTVTSAQKNPTAFYLCASTAEDGLINSPLHFGNGTRLTVT.

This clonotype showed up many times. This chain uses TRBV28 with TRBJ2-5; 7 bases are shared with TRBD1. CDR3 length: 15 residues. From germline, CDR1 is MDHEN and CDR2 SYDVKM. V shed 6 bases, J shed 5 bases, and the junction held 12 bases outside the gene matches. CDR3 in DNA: TGTGCCAGCAGCCCTCTGACAGGGAATGCGGAGACCCAGTACTTC. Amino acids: CASSPLTGNAETQYF.

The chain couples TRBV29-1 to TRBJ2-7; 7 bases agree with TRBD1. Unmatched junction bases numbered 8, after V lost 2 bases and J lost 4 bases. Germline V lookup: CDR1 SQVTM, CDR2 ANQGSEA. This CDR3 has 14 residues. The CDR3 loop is CSVETTGAKYEQYF. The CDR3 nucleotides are TGCAGCGTTGAAACAACAGGGGCTAAGTACGAGCAGTACTTC.

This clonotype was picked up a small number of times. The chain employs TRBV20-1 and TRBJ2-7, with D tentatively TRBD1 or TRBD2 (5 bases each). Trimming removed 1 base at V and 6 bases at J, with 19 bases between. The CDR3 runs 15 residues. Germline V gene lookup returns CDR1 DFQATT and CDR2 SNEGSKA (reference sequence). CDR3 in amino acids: CSARGLGGAVGEQYF. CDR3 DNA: TGCAGTGCTAGAGGCCTTGGGGGAGCCGTGGGCGAGCAGTACTTC.

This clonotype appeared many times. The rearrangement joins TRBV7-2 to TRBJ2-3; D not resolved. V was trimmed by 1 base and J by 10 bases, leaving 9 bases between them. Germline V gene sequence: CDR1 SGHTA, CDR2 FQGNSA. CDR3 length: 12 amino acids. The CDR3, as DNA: TGTGCCAGCAGCTTAGGACCTCTAGCGCAGTATTTT. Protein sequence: CASSLGPLAQYF.

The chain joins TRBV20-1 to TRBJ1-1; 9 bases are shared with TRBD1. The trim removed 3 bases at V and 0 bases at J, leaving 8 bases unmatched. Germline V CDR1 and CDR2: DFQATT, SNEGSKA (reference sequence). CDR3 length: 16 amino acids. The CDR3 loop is CSARKGQGLMNTEAFF. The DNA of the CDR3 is TGCAGTGCTAGGAAGGGACAGGGACTAATGAACACTGAAGCTTTCTTT.

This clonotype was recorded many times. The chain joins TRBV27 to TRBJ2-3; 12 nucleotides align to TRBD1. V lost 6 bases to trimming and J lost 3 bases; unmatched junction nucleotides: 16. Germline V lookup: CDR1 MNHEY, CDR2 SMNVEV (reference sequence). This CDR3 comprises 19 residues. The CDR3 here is CASSSEGTGGKYGTDTQYF. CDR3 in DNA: TGTGCCAGCAGCTCAGAGGGGACAGGGGGCAAATATGGGACAGATACGCAGTATTTT.